This passage covers 18 T cell receptor beta chains from one sample sequenced in a study of liver allograft versus peripheral blood T cells (dated by TCRdb to 2019 to 2021). About the investigation overall: In liver transplant recipients, the study looked at T cell receptor repertoires in the peripheral blood and set them against the repertoires found within the transplanted livers.

TCRdb names Illumina MiSeq as the instrument used. TCRdb reran the public reads through fastp at Q25 and MiXCR, keeping productive beta chains. CDR3 protein sequences are deduplicated, and each keeps its most common genes and DNA. This sample comprises around 18,000 distinct CDR3 sequences, 22% of them detected only once. The biggest ten clones account for about 12% of the sample. These receptors were obtained from a human patient who had a liver transplant. After a transplant, some of the T cells may come from the graft donor.

This chain uses TRBV10-2 with TRBJ2-7; D ambiguous. This CDR3 has 13 residues. CDR1 and CDR2 (germline): WSHSY, SAAADI. V was shortened by 6 bases and J by 4 bases, with 13 bases between the two germline ends. CDR3 sequence (DNA): TGCGCCAGCAGACAAGGAAAGAGGTACGAGCAGTACTTC. Translated: CASRQGKRYEQYF.

This clonotype is labeled medium-sized. This chain links TRBV6-6 with TRBJ2-1; unclear D gene. Per the germline V gene, CDR1 is MNHNY and CDR2 is SVGAGI (reference sequence). V lost 2 bases and J lost 10, with 24 bases in between. The CDR3 sequence is 17 residues long. The CDR3 protein is CASSYRQTLSSGSEQFF. CDR3 nucleotide sequence: TGTGCCAGCAGTTACCGTCAAACTTTGTCTTCAGGATCCGAGCAGTTCTTC.

Within the sample, this clonotype is medium-sized. The rearrangement joins TRBV15 to TRBJ1-1; 8 bases map to TRBD1. V lost 0 bases to trimming and J lost 3 bases; unmatched junction nucleotides: 6. The CDR3 consists of 16 residues. CDR1 and CDR2 (germline): LNHNV, YYDKDF (reference sequence). CDR3 protein: CATSREGDRKYTEAFF. CDR3 coding DNA: TGTGCCACCAGCAGAGAAGGGGACAGGAAGTACACTGAAGCTTTCTTT.

This clonotype has more than one count but fewer than ten. The V gene is TRBV7-9, the J gene TRBJ2-7; D is uncertain. The CDR3 covers 13 residues. Trimming cost V 5 bases and J 4 bases, with 12 bases left between them. CDR1 SEHNR and CDR2 FQNEAQ come from the germline V gene (reference sequence). CDR3 coding DNA: TGTGCCAGCAGCGATACTTCGGAGTACGAGCAGTACTTC. The encoded protein is CASSDTSEYEQYF. Full variable domain (rest looked up from reference TRBV7-9 and TRBJ2-7): DTGVSQNPRHKITKRGQNVTFRCDPISEHNRLYWYRQTLGQGPEFLTYFQNEAQLEKSRLLSDRFSAERPKGSFSTLEIQRTEQGDSAMYLCASSDTSEYEQYFGPGTRLTVT.

The chain couples TRBV11-1 to TRBJ1-1; 9 nucleotides line up with TRBD1. The CDR3 consists of 14 residues. Per germline, CDR1 SGHAT and CDR2 FQDESV (reference sequence). Trimming removed 5 bases from V and 7 bases from J; junction bases left unmatched: 8. Here the CDR3 DNA reads TGTGCCAGCAGCCCTTCCACAGGGGGCGGTGAAGCTTTCTTT. It encodes CASSPSTGGGEAFF. Full variable domain (remainder filled in from reference TRBV11-1 and TRBJ1-1): EAEVAQSPRYKITEKSQAVAFWCDPISGHATLYWYRQILGQGPELLVQFQDESVVDDSQLPKDRFSAERLKGVDSTLKIQPAELGDSAMYLCASSPSTGGGEAFFGQGTRLTVV.

This clonotype has ten or more counts. The CDR3 is CASSLVSGRVDAEAFF. CDR3 nucleotides: TGTGCCAGCAGCTTAGTTTCTGGCAGGGTGGACGCTGAAGCTTTCTTT. The V call is TRBV7-9, the J call TRBJ1-1; tentatively, D is TRBD1 (5 bases). This CDR3 is 16 amino acids long. The V and J ends lost 1 base and 6 bases respectively, with 18 bases between them. Germline V gene lookup returns CDR1 SEHNR and CDR2 FQNEAQ (reference sequence).

This clonotype was picked up many times. This rearrangement joins TRBV6-1 to TRBJ2-1; D remains ambiguous. CDR3 length: 11 amino acids. The germline V gene has CDR1 MNHNS and CDR2 SASEGT. Trimming cost V 2 bases and J 12 bases, with 8 bases left between them. CDR3 in DNA: TGTGCCAGCAGTGAAATCTCCCGGCAGTTCTTC. It translates to CASSEISRQFF.

This clonotype was seen repeatedly, ten times or more. V usage is TRBV7-2 and J usage is TRBJ2-3, with D unresolved. This CDR3 contains 13 residues. In germline, CDR1 is SGHTA, CDR2 FQGNSA. The germline V and J ends were trimmed by 5 bases and 4 bases, with 10 bases remaining between them. This CDR3 reads CASSGKPSDTQYF. CDR3 DNA: TGTGCCAGCAGCGGAAAACCCTCAGATACGCAGTATTTT.

This clonotype was found once. The J gene is TRBJ2-3, the V gene TRBV28; TRBD1 is a possible D gene (5 bases). This CDR3 has 14 amino acids. Germline V lookup: CDR1 MDHEN, CDR2 SYDVKM. V was shortened by 2 bases and J by 9 bases, with 15 bases between the two germline ends. The CDR3 coding sequence is TGTGCCAGCAGTTTACCTTCAGGGCCTCGGACGCAGTATTTT. Protein product: CASSLPSGPRTQYF. Complete variable domain (other parts from reference TRBV28 and TRBJ2-3): DVKVTQSSRYLVKRTGEKVFLECVQDMDHENMFWYRQDPGLGLRLIYFSYDVKMKEKGDIPEGYSVSREKKERFSLILESASTNQTSMYLCASSLPSGPRTQYFGPGTRLTVL.

This clonotype was counted ten times or more. The J gene is TRBJ2-7, the V gene TRBV18; 8 bases fit TRBD1. With 1 base clipped from V and 1 base from J, the junction kept 3 bases outside the gene matches. Germline CDR1 and CDR2: KGHSH and LQKENI. The CDR3 contains 15 residues. The CDR3 loop reads CASSPRDRGSYEQYF. The CDR3 DNA is TGTGCCAGCTCACCACGTGACAGGGGATCCTACGAGCAGTACTTC. The full variable domain, its missing parts supplied by reference TRBV18 and TRBJ2-7, is NAGVMQNPRHLVRRRGQEARLRCSPMKGHSHVYWYRQLPEEGLKFMVYLQKENIIDESGMPKERFSAEFPKEGPSILRIQQVVRGDSAAYFCASSPRDRGSYEQYFGPGTRLTVT.

This clonotype was observed a few times. The genes are TRBV30 and TRBJ1-3, with D possibly being TRBD1 (5 bases). The V end was cut by 0 bases, the J end by 1 base, with 7 bases between. CDR3 length equals 14 residues. Germline assignment: CDR1 GTSNPN and CDR2 SVGIG (reference sequence). This chain's CDR3 is CAWSVGVSGNTIYF. The CDR3, as DNA: TGTGCCTGGAGTGTAGGGGTTTCTGGAAACACCATATATTTT.

This clonotype was detected ten times or more. CDR3 nucleotides: TGTGCCAGCTCACCCCGGGACAGGGGAGCGGAAAAACTGTTTTTT. It encodes CASSPRDRGAEKLFF. The rearrangement links TRBV18 to TRBJ1-4, with 10 positions matching TRBD1. The trim removed 3 bases at V and 8 bases at J, leaving 6 bases unmatched. There are 15 residues in the CDR3. Germline V lookup: CDR1 KGHSH, CDR2 LQKENI. Combining the CDR3 with reference TRBV18 and TRBJ1-4 gives the whole variable domain NAGVMQNPRHLVRRRGQEARLRCSPMKGHSHVYWYRQLPEEGLKFMVYLQKENIIDESGMPKERFSAEFPKEGPSILRIQQVVRGDSAAYFCASSPRDRGAEKLFFGSGTQLSVL.

This clonotype showed up just a few times. CDR3 sequence (DNA): TGTGCCAGCAGTGAACAGGGATTTGGCTACACCTTC. It encodes CASSEQGFGYTF. The rearrangement uses TRBV28 and TRBJ1-2, with D maybe TRBD1 (6 bases). The germline V gene has CDR1 MDHEN and CDR2 SYDVKM. The CDR3 consists of 12 residues. The V gene lost 5 bases and the J gene lost 7 bases, with 11 bases spanning the gap.

This clonotype was observed many times. The chain couples TRBV6-5 to TRBJ2-7; the D is unclear. V was shortened by 0 bases and J by 0 bases, with 9 bases between the two germline ends. Germline assignment: CDR1 MNHEY and CDR2 SVGAGI. The CDR3 loop spans 15 amino acids. The CDR3 DNA is TGTGCCAGCAGTTACTCGGCCAGGTTCTCCTACGAGCAGTACTTC. Encoded protein: CASSYSARFSYEQYF.

The chain combines TRBV15 with TRBJ1-2; D unclear. The CDR3 loop spans 13 amino acids. Trimming shortened V by 3 bases and J by 5 bases, and 10 bases separated the two germline ends. CDR1 and CDR2 from the germline V gene are LNHNV and YYDKDF (reference sequence). CDR3 region: CATSRETLYGYTF. For the CDR3, the DNA is TGTGCCACCAGCAGGGAGACACTTTATGGCTACACCTTC.

The chain employs TRBV24-1 and TRBJ1-2; perhaps TRBD1 as D (5 bases). The CDR3 runs 12 residues. Deletions cut 5 bases from V and 7 bases from J, with 10 bases between. CDR1 is KGHDR, CDR2 SFDVKD, per germline. CDR3: CATSGLGGGYTF. In DNA, the CDR3 is TGTGCCACCAGTGGATTGGGGGGTGGCTACACCTTC.

This clonotype is categorized as medium-sized (0.01 to 0.1%). V and J are TRBV19 and TRBJ1-1, with D maybe TRBD1 (6 bases). Germline V gives CDR1 LNHDA, CDR2 SQIVND (reference sequence). The CDR3 loop spans 14 amino acids. The ends were cut back, 4 bases at V and 5 bases at J, with 14 bases in the middle. This CDR3 reads CASSNGRQGTEAFF. CDR3 sequence (DNA): TGTGCCAGTAGTAATGGCAGGCAGGGGACTGAAGCTTTCTTT.

V gene TRBV9 combines with J gene TRBJ2-3; D is possibly TRBD1 (6 bases). The CDR3 covers 14 residues. From germline, CDR1 is SGDLS and CDR2 YYNGEE. V shed 0 bases and J shed 6 bases, with 11 bases lying between them. The CDR3 coding sequence is TGTGCCAGCAGCGTAGACAGGGTTGGGGATACGCAGTATTTT. It codes for CASSVDRVGDTQYF.